This TCR beta chain appears in the sequencing data of a study of shared clonotypes between healthy human individuals. Trimming took off 0 bases at V and 0 bases at J, with 14 bases between the two ends. The CDR3 contains 18 residues. Germline-derived CDR1 and CDR2 are MGHRA and YSYEKL. Assay execution proceeded at the deep level. The DNA input per sorted-subset replicate PCR was 150 to 200 ng, corresponding to roughly 30,000 T cell genomes. The assay was immunoSEQ multiplex PCR, and TCRdb's table has in-frame clones only and misses some. Altogether approximately 180,000 clones are present, 85% to 95% being singletons, with the ten largest covering about 0.07%.

The chain combines TRBV4-1 with TRBJ2-2; D is perhaps TRBD1 or TRBD2 (5 bases each). The sequenced sample consisted of naive CD4+ T cells sorted from blood. As to subset: CD45RA+ positively selected. The clonotype originates from a woman in her twenties or thirties in good health. The CDR3 DNA is TGCGCCAGCAGCCAAGAGGCCCCGGGGCACGCGAACACCGGGGAGCTGTTTTTT. It encodes CASSQEAPGHANTGELFF.